This entry lists 25 T cell receptor beta chains sequenced from one sample in a study of blood T cell repertoires in COVID-19. Some clones are missing from TCRdb's copy, which holds only in-frame ones; the method was immunoSEQ multiplex PCR. Here the sample spans under 350,000 clones, roughly 89% being singletons. Sequences were obtained from peripheral blood. These TCRs come from a man between 40 and 49 years old with acute or convalescent COVID-19.

This chain joins TRBV19 and TRBJ1-5; TRBD1 is a possible D gene (5 bases). The ends were cut back, 1 base at V and 6 bases at J, with 10 bases in the middle. Germline V gives CDR1 LNHDA, CDR2 SQIVND (reference sequence). CDR3 length: 14 residues. The CDR3 reads CASSIGGRSQPQHF. The DNA of the CDR3 is TGTGCCAGTAGTATAGGGGGCCGGAGTCAGCCCCAGCATTTT.

This sequence joins TRBV6-5 and TRBJ2-7; D ambiguous. This CDR3 comprises 14 residues. Trimming cost V 7 bases and J 0 bases, with 13 bases left between them. Germline lookup yields CDR1 MNHEY and CDR2 SVGAGI. The CDR3 here is CASKKTTDSYEQYF. CDR3 sequence (DNA): TGTGCCAGCAAAAAAACCACTGACTCCTACGAGCAGTACTTC.

The chain combines TRBV11-3 with TRBJ2-3, with 15 bases fitting TRBD2. Germline CDR1 SGHNT, CDR2 YENEEA. The length of the CDR3 is 18 residues. Trimming cost V 5 bases and J 1 base; bases outside gene matches: 7. In DNA form, the CDR3 reads TGTGCCAGCAGCCCTGGGACTAGCGGGGGGCTAGGCACAGATACGCAGTATTTT. This translates into CASSPGTSGGLGTDTQYF.

This clone was picked up one time. V usage is TRBV7-8 and J usage is TRBJ1-1; 9 bases align to TRBD1. V dropped 1 base and J dropped 6; count of bases not matched to a gene: 0. In germline, CDR1 is SGHVS, CDR2 FQNEAQ. The CDR3 covers 13 residues. CDR3 nucleotides: TGTGCCAGCAGCTTAGACAGGGGGCCTGAAGCTTTCTTT. This gives the protein CASSLDRGPEAFF.

The J gene is TRBJ2-1, the V gene TRBV6-2 or TRBV6-3; 8 bases match TRBD2. The CDR3 contains 17 residues. Per the germline V gene, CDR1 is MNHEY and CDR2 is SVGEGT. Losses at the gene ends were 0 bases for V and 4 bases for J; bases not matched to a gene: 8. The CDR3 DNA is TGTGCCAGCAGTTACTCGACTAAGCGGGGGTTGTACAATGAGCAGTTCTTC. This codes for CASSYSTKRGLYNEQFF.

The J gene is TRBJ1-1, the V gene TRBV2; D is perhaps TRBD1 (5 bases). Germline assignment: CDR1 SNHLY and CDR2 FYNNEI. V was pared by 6 bases and J by 5 bases, with 16 bases between. This CDR3 contains 14 residues. CDR3 in amino acids: CASRIDTGETEAFF. In DNA, the CDR3 is TGTGCCAGCAGGATCGACACAGGTGAGACTGAAGCTTTCTTT.

The chain combines TRBV20-1 with TRBJ1-1; D not certain. There are 11 residues in the CDR3. V gave up 3 bases and J gave up 7 bases, with 9 bases separating them. Germline-derived CDR1 and CDR2 are DFQATT and SNEGSKA (reference sequence). The CDR3 region is CSARMAVEAFF. The CDR3 DNA reads TGCAGTGCTAGGATGGCAGTTGAAGCTTTCTTT.

This chain connects TRBV19 to TRBJ2-7; possible D gene TRBD2, 7 bases. V lost 4 bases, J lost 2 bases, and 12 bases lay in between. Per germline, CDR1 LNHDA and CDR2 SQIVND (reference sequence). The CDR3 has 14 residues. This CDR3 reads CASSTTGRAYEQYF. The CDR3 DNA reads as TGTGCCAGTAGTACAACAGGGAGGGCCTACGAGCAGTACTTC.

The chain is built from TRBV6-5 and TRBJ2-7, with a tentative D call TRBD1 (6 bases). The CDR3 sequence is 15 residues long. V gave up 5 bases and J gave up 3 bases, with 17 bases separating them. In germline, CDR1 is MNHEY, CDR2 SVGAGI. CDR3 nucleotide sequence: TGTGCCAGCAGTATATCAGGGGCGCGAGGCTACGAGCAGTACTTC. Its translation is CASSISGARGYEQYF.

Concerning this clone: Sequence at one end of the junction differs from germline and may be a read error. The gene calls are TRBV14 and TRBJ2-5; 11 nucleotides match TRBD2. CDR3 length equals 12 residues. Germline loops: CDR1 SGHDN, CDR2 FVKESK. The CDR3 bases are TGTGCCAGCAGCCCTGGACTAGCGGGCCCAAACTTC. It specifies CASSPGLAGPNF.

This clone was picked up one time. The V and J genes are TRBV2 and TRBJ1-5; D is uncertain. This CDR3 has 13 amino acids. Germline V gene lookup returns CDR1 SNHLY and CDR2 FYNNEI. V lost 7 bases and J lost 1, with 8 bases in between. The CDR3: CASNQKSNQPQHF. CDR3 coding DNA: TGTGCCAGCAATCAGAAGAGCAATCAGCCCCAGCATTTT.

The rearrangement uses TRBV7-2 and TRBJ1-1; D perhaps matches TRBD1 (6 bases). The CDR3 has 13 amino acids. Germline assignment: CDR1 SGHTA and CDR2 FQGNSA. The V gene lost 6 bases and the J gene lost 6 bases, with 14 bases spanning the gap. The CDR3 here is CASSPYRDAEAFF. CDR3 coding DNA: TGTGCCAGCAGTCCTTACAGGGACGCTGAAGCTTTCTTT.

The chain carries TRBV6-1 and TRBJ1-4; a possible D gene is TRBD1 (6 bases). Trimming removed 4 bases from V and 3 bases from J, with 15 bases in between. This CDR3 spans 16 amino acids. Germline CDR1 reads MNHNS; CDR2 reads SASEGT. The CDR3 nucleotides are TGTGCCAGCAGTGGATTAACAGGGCGGGCTAATGAAAAACTGTTTTTT. Its protein product is CASSGLTGRANEKLFF.

This clone was recorded a few times. J is TRBJ2-1 and V is TRBV28; 8 bases match TRBD2. The CDR3 spans 13 residues. Unmatched junction bases numbered 15, after V lost 7 bases and J lost 16 bases. In germline, CDR1 is MDHEN, CDR2 SYDVKM. CDR3 in amino acids: CASTVPPGLVLFF. The CDR3 DNA reads TGTGCCAGCACCGTCCCTCCGGGACTAGTTTTATTCTTC.

The chain is built from TRBV19 and TRBJ1-6; 7 bases map to TRBD1. V was pared by 5 bases and J by 5 bases, with 15 bases of the junction left unmatched. Germline V gene sequence: CDR1 LNHDA, CDR2 SQIVND (reference sequence). This CDR3 contains 18 residues. CDR3 sequence reads: CASSWGRTGQLDNSPLHF. CDR3 nucleotide sequence: TGTGCCAGTAGTTGGGGGAGGACAGGCCAGCTAGATAATTCACCCCTCCACTTT.

The V and J genes are TRBV2 and TRBJ2-3, with 14 bases identical to TRBD2. This CDR3 spans 17 amino acids. V was clipped by 5 bases and J by 3 bases; unmatched bases: 7. Germline CDR1 reads SNHLY; CDR2 reads FYNNEI. The CDR3 loop reads CASSPMGLAGDTDTQYF. DNA of the CDR3: TGTGCCAGCAGTCCCATGGGACTAGCGGGGGATACAGATACGCAGTATTTT.

The V call is TRBV7-2, the J call TRBJ2-7; 7 bases are a match to TRBD1. The germline CDR1 and CDR2 sequences are SGHTA and FQGNSA. V was pared by 8 bases and J by 7 bases, with 11 bases of the junction left unmatched. The CDR3 length is 13 residues. CDR3 residues: CASSRQGEQEQYF. CDR3 sequence (DNA): TGTGCCAGCTCTCGGCAGGGGGAACAGGAGCAGTACTTC.

This clone showed up just once. The chain combines TRBV2 with TRBJ1-3; possibly TRBD1 for D (5 bases). CDR1 is SNHLY and CDR2 is FYNNEI in the germline V gene. This CDR3 comprises 12 residues. V lost 8 bases and J lost 6, with 11 bases in between. CDR3 loop: CASGGDANTIYF. In nucleotides, the CDR3 is TGTGCCAGCGGGGGGGACGCAAACACCATATATTTT.

The CDR3 bases are TGTGCCAGTAGTATAGCCGACAAGCAGCCCCAGCATTTT. Translating gives CASSIADKQPQHF. The chain uses TRBV19 and TRBJ1-5; D call uncertain. Germline V gene sequence: CDR1 LNHDA, CDR2 SQIVND (reference sequence). V lost 1 base to trimming and J lost 7 bases, with 8 bases between them. This CDR3 contains 13 residues.

The chain couples TRBV7-9 to TRBJ1-2; no firm D call. The CDR3 loop spans 11 amino acids. Germline CDR1 and CDR2: SEHNR and FQNEAQ (reference sequence). Trimming pared 7 bases from V and 6 bases from J, leaving 9 bases between. The CDR3 coding sequence is TGTGCCAGCAATGGCGGTGATGGCTACACCTTC. Its translation: CASNGGDGYTF.

The V call is TRBV6-2 or TRBV6-3, the J call TRBJ1-3; 9 bases agree with TRBD1. After removal of 6 bases from V and 7 bases from J, the junction contained 16 bases not matched to a gene. The CDR3 runs to 17 residues. Germline CDR1 MNHEY, CDR2 SVGEGT. CDR3 nucleotides: TGTGCCAGCAGCCCGAGTTGGATGGGACAGGGAGGGAACACCATATATTTT. Its protein product is CASSPSWMGQGGNTIYF.

V and J are TRBV6-5 and TRBJ1-1, with a possible D match to TRBD1 (5 bases). The CDR3 loop spans 14 amino acids. In germline, CDR1 is MNHEY, CDR2 SVGAGI. Trimming shortened V by 4 bases and J by 1 base, and 10 bases separated the two germline ends. Here the CDR3 reads CASSFHQGNTEAFF. CDR3 coding DNA: TGTGCCAGCAGTTTTCATCAGGGGAACACTGAAGCTTTCTTT.

The CDR3 sequence: CASSPPRQTGELFF. Here the CDR3 DNA reads TGTGCCAGCAGCCCGCCTCGTCAGACCGGGGAGCTGTTTTTT. This chain joins TRBV7-9 and TRBJ2-2; D is undetermined. Germline loops: CDR1 SEHNR, CDR2 FQNEAQ (reference sequence). V was pared by 5 bases and J by 5 bases, with 12 bases between. This CDR3 contains 14 residues.

The chain's CDR3 is CAIAQGPISGNTIYF. In DNA form, the CDR3 reads TGTGCCATCGCCCAGGGGCCGATCAGTGGAAACACCATATATTTT. J is TRBJ1-3 and V is TRBV10-3; the D gene is possibly TRBD1 (6 bases). CDR1 and CDR2 (germline): ENHRY, SYGVKD. The CDR3 sequence is 15 residues long. V gave up 8 bases and J gave up 3 bases, with 17 bases separating them.

The chain has TRBV6-5 and TRBJ2-3, with D possibly being TRBD1 (6 bases). From germline, CDR1 is MNHEY and CDR2 SVGAGI. The CDR3 contains 13 residues. V was cut by 8 bases and J by 2 bases, with 11 bases left in between. The chain's CDR3 is CASSWTVTDTQYF. For the CDR3, the DNA is TGTGCCAGCTCCTGGACAGTCACAGATACGCAGTATTTT.